This paragraph reports one T cell receptor beta chain. The data are from a study of cytomegalovirus exposure and HLA in healthy donors. The CDR3 has 18 amino acids. J gave up 4 bases and V 0 bases, and 12 bases lay outside the gene matches. Per the germline V gene, CDR1 is SGHVS and CDR2 is FNYEAQ. 13 Jbeta primers and 60 Vbeta primers were used for the PCR. Only in-frame clones appear in the TCRdb table, and some are missing; sequencing was by immunoSEQ multiplex PCR. Of 150,000 or so clones listed, roughly 80% are singletons. The chain combines TRBV7-6 with TRBJ2-3, with 8 bases aligning to TRBD1. Sequencing used PBMCs. This clonotype was sampled from a man in his late teens or twenties in good health and CMV-seronegative. The CDR3 here is CASSLAPGGQRVPDTQYF. CDR3 in DNA: TGTGCCAGCAGCTTAGCTCCAGGGGGCCAGCGGGTGCCAGATACGCAGTATTTT.